Below, 26 T cell receptor beta chains from the same sample are listed, as sequenced in a study of control samples from healthy donors and cancer patients. The protocol was immunoSEQ multiplex PCR, while the TCRdb copy is restricted to in-frame clones and leaves out a portion. This table has 35,000 to 55,000 clones, around 93% appearing once. The sequenced material came from PBMCs. The receptors were gathered from a woman aged 40 to 50 with head and neck cancer.

This clone was seen just once. V is TRBV24-1 and J is TRBJ2-3; 8 positions agree with TRBD1. Germline loops: CDR1 KGHDR, CDR2 SFDVKD. The V and J ends lost 3 bases and 1 base, in that order; junction bases with no gene match: 5. This CDR3 region has 16 residues. The CDR3 sequence: CATSDPQGAGTDTQYF. In nucleotides, the CDR3 is TGTGCCACCAGTGATCCTCAGGGGGCTGGCACAGATACGCAGTATTTT.

The chain joins TRBV13 to TRBJ1-1; D perhaps matches TRBD1 (5 bases). The V end lost 4 bases, the J end lost 7 bases, and 19 bases lay between the germline ends. Germline loops: CDR1 PRHDT, CDR2 FYEKMQ (reference sequence). The CDR3 covers 15 residues. The CDR3 bases are TGTGCCAGCAGCTCGCCCCGGGGCGGTGGAGATGAAGCTTTCTTT. Its protein product is CASSSPRGGGDEAFF.

This rearrangement joins TRBV3-1 (or the pseudogene TRBV3-2) to TRBJ1-2, with D unresolved. The V gene's germline CDR1 is LGHDT and CDR2 YNNKEL (reference sequence). The CDR3 contains 12 residues. The ends were cut back, 0 bases at V and 8 bases at J, with 7 bases in the middle. CDR3 DNA: TGTGCCAGCAGCCAAGAGTACACAGGCTACACCTTC. This codes for CASSQEYTGYTF.

This chain links TRBV4-2 with TRBJ1-2; possible D gene TRBD1, 5 bases. V was pared by 8 bases and J by 3 bases, with 16 bases between. Per germline, CDR1 LGHNA and CDR2 YNFKEQ. CDR3 size: 14 residues. This CDR3 is CASRVGGEDYGYTF. In DNA, the CDR3 is TGTGCCAGCCGGGTAGGAGGGGAGGACTATGGCTACACCTTC.

The rearrangement joins TRBV7-8 to TRBJ2-7, with 11 bases identical to TRBD2. The V gene's germline CDR1 is SGHVS and CDR2 FQNEAQ. This CDR3 is built from 15 residues. V was pared by 5 bases and J by 1 base, with 4 bases of the junction left unmatched. CDR3 sequence reads: CASSPTSGGSYEQYF. The CDR3, as DNA: TGTGCCAGCAGCCCAACTAGCGGGGGATCCTACGAGCAGTACTTC.

This chain joins TRBV6-2 or TRBV6-3 and TRBJ1-5; TRBD1 matches 7 bases. This CDR3 has 15 residues. Germline CDR1 reads MNHEY; CDR2 reads SVGEGT. Losses at the gene ends were 6 bases for V and 5 bases for J; bases not matched to a gene: 10. The DNA for the CDR3 is TGTGCCAGCAGCTGGGCGACAAGGGGGCATCAGCCCCAGCATTTT. It yields the protein CASSWATRGHQPQHF.

The chain has TRBV7-2 and TRBJ2-7; 9 nucleotides line up with TRBD2. Germline trimming cut 5 bases from V and 4 bases from J; bases unmatched to any gene: 15. The germline V gene encodes CDR1 SGHTA and CDR2 FQGNSA. This CDR3 spans 17 amino acids. The CDR3 nucleotides are TGTGCCAGCAGCCGGTGGCGATTAGCGGGAGTAAAGTACGAGCAGTACTTC. It translates to CASSRWRLAGVKYEQYF.

The CDR3 DNA is TGTGCCAGCAGTGAACTGGCGGGTACCTACAATGAGCAGTTCTTC. Encoded protein: CASSELAGTYNEQFF. The rearrangement uses TRBV6-1 and TRBJ2-1, with D tentatively TRBD2 (5 bases). CDR1 and CDR2 (germline): MNHNS, SASEGT. Trimming left V 2 bases short and J 2 bases short, with 10 bases between. This CDR3 region has 15 residues.

V gene TRBV5-6 combines with J gene TRBJ2-3; TRBD2 matches 11 bases. V dropped 1 base and J dropped 3; count of bases not matched to a gene: 4. In germline, CDR1 is SGHDT, CDR2 YYEEEE. This CDR3 is built from 16 residues. The CDR3 loop is CASSLLTSGGTDTQYF. The CDR3 nucleotides read TGTGCCAGCAGCTTGCTCACTAGCGGGGGAACAGATACGCAGTATTTT.

V is TRBV7-2 and J is TRBJ1-1, with 8 bases fitting TRBD1. Germline V lookup: CDR1 SGHTA, CDR2 FQGNSA. V was clipped by 3 bases and J by 5 bases; unmatched bases: 5. There are 14 residues in the CDR3. CDR3 sequence (DNA): TGTGCCAGCAGCTTTACAGGGGGTCGGACTGAAGCTTTCTTT. Its protein is CASSFTGGRTEAFF.

This sequence joins TRBV5-1 and TRBJ2-1, with TRBD1 identical over 7 bases. V lost 4 bases and J lost 2; bases outside the gene matches: 9. Germline V gene lookup returns CDR1 SGHRS and CDR2 YFSETQ. CDR3 length: 16 residues. In nucleotides, the CDR3 is TGCGCCAGCAGCGTCAACAGGGGTGGCGCCTACAATGAGCAGTTCTTC. Translating it yields CASSVNRGGAYNEQFF.

The chain combines TRBV4-1 with TRBJ1-1; D remains ambiguous. V was cut by 0 bases and J by 7 bases, with 9 bases left in between. The CDR3 spans 13 residues. The germline CDR1 and CDR2 sequences are MGHRA and YSYEKL. Written as DNA, the CDR3 is TGCGCCAGCAGCCAAGATTTAACCTTTGAAGCTTTCTTT. This gives the protein CASSQDLTFEAFF.

This chain links TRBV5-1 with TRBJ2-2; TRBD2 aligns across 12 bases. CDR1 and CDR2 (germline): SGHRS, YFSETQ. The CDR3 extends over 18 amino acids. Unmatched junction bases numbered 9, after V lost 0 bases and J lost 6 bases. The CDR3 sequence: CASSLVRLAGDFAGELFF. The DNA for the CDR3 is TGCGCCAGCAGCTTGGTTCGACTAGCGGGAGATTTCGCCGGGGAGCTGTTTTTT.

The rearrangement joins TRBV3-1 (or the pseudogene TRBV3-2) to TRBJ2-1; 9 positions agree with TRBD2. CDR3 length: 19 residues. Germline V gives CDR1 LGHDT, CDR2 YNNKEL (reference sequence). The junction had 16 bases not matched to a gene; V was cut back by 1 base and J by 6 bases. CDR3 sequence reads: CASSQVGGLSGGIGNEQFF. The CDR3 DNA follows: TGTGCCAGCAGCCAAGTCGGAGGCTTGAGCGGGGGGATTGGCAATGAGCAGTTCTTC.

This chain links TRBV19 with TRBJ2-3; tentative D call: TRBD1 (5 bases). CDR3 size: 14 residues. CDR1 is LNHDA and CDR2 is SQIVND in the germline V gene (reference sequence). Trimming cost V 10 bases and J 0 bases, with 14 bases left between them. CDR3 sequence: CATSRGSSTDTQYF. CDR3 DNA sequence: TGTGCCACAAGTAGGGGAAGTAGCACAGATACGCAGTATTTT.

The chain recombines TRBV6-5 with TRBJ2-6; possibly TRBD1 for D (5 bases). The CDR3 extends over 15 amino acids. Germline loops: CDR1 MNHEY, CDR2 SVGAGI. V was clipped by 5 bases and J by 2 bases, with 10 bases between them. DNA for the CDR3: TGTGCCAGCAGTCCTCAGGGTACTGGGGCCAACGTCCTGACTTTC. This translates into CASSPQGTGANVLTF.

This rearrangement joins TRBV7-9 to TRBJ1-2; possibly TRBD1 for D (5 bases). Germline V gene sequence: CDR1 SEHNR, CDR2 FQNEAQ (reference sequence). Trimming left V 11 bases short and J 4 bases short, with 11 bases between. The CDR3 totals 11 residues. CDR3 sequence: CAGGVSYGYTF. The CDR3, as DNA: TGTGCCGGAGGGGTATCCTATGGCTACACCTTC.

CDR3 coding DNA: TGTGCCAGCACCCACACGTACAGGGGCTTTGGAAACACCATATATTTT. Its translation: CASTHTYRGFGNTIYF. This chain uses TRBV2 with TRBJ1-3; 7 bases line up with TRBD1. The J segment lost 3 bases and the V segment lost 7 bases, leaving 12 bases of the junction unmatched. Looked up from germline, CDR1 is SNHLY and CDR2 is FYNNEI. This CDR3 spans 16 amino acids.

The rearrangement links TRBV18 to TRBJ1-4; D gene unclear. The CDR3 is 12 amino acids. Germline loops: CDR1 KGHSH, CDR2 LQKENI. Trimming stripped 1 base from V and 8 bases from J, with 5 bases between. The CDR3 region is CASSPRSEKLFF. CDR3 DNA: TGTGCCAGCTCACCACGAAGCGAAAAACTGTTTTTT. The variable domain in full, completed from reference TRBV18 and TRBJ1-4, reads NAGVMQNPRHLVRRRGQEARLRCSPMKGHSHVYWYRQLPEEGLKFMVYLQKENIIDESGMPKERFSAEFPKEGPSILRIQQVVRGDSAAYFCASSPRSEKLFFGSGTQLSVL.

The chain recombines TRBV10-2 with TRBJ1-2; D perhaps matches TRBD1 (5 bases). The CDR3 runs 13 residues. The V and J ends lost 7 bases and 2 bases respectively, with 11 bases between them. Germline V gene lookup returns CDR1 WSHSY and CDR2 SAAADI. CDR3 residues: CASKSRGNYGYTF. DNA for the CDR3: TGCGCCAGCAAGAGTCGGGGGAACTATGGCTACACCTTC.

This clone was detected once. The chain employs TRBV6-6 and TRBJ2-3; possibly TRBD1 for D (6 bases). V was trimmed by 11 bases and J by 2 bases, leaving 17 bases between them. The CDR3 loop spans 14 amino acids. Germline CDR1 reads MNHNY; CDR2 reads SVGAGI (reference sequence). For the CDR3, the DNA is TGTGCCGCGATCAGGGGCGGGTCCACAGATACGCAGTATTTT. The encoded protein is CAAIRGGSTDTQYF.

The gene calls are TRBV4-1 and TRBJ1-1; TRBD1 aligns across 7 bases. This CDR3 region has 17 residues. Looked up from germline, CDR1 is MGHRA and CDR2 is YSYEKL. V shed 4 bases, J shed 5 bases, and the junction held 16 bases outside the gene matches. Written as DNA, the CDR3 is TGCGCCAGCAGCCTCGAGGGGTTCGGCAGGGGGACTACTGAAGCTTTCTTT. As protein: CASSLEGFGRGTTEAFF.

This chain joins TRBV4-1 and TRBJ1-2; D is ambiguous. V was shortened by 0 bases and J by 5 bases, with 7 bases between the two germline ends. The CDR3 runs to 13 residues. Germline-derived CDR1 and CDR2 are MGHRA and YSYEKL. For the CDR3, the DNA is TGCGCCAGCAGCCAAGAAGCGGGGTATGGCTACACCTTC. It yields the protein CASSQEAGYGYTF.

This clone was detected once. The V and J genes are TRBV4-1 and TRBJ2-2; 13 bases line up with TRBD2. The CDR3 spans 19 residues. With V trimmed by 3 bases and J by 5 bases, 12 bases remained unmatched. Germline V lookup: CDR1 MGHRA, CDR2 YSYEKL. CDR3 sequence: CASSQLRPGLAGETGELFF. The CDR3 region has the DNA TGCGCCAGCAGCCAGTTGCGCCCTGGACTAGCGGGAGAAACCGGGGAGCTGTTTTTT.

The chain is built from TRBV6-2 or TRBV6-3 and TRBJ2-7; the match to TRBD2 covers 7 bases. The CDR3 covers 16 residues. V was pared by 0 bases and J by 1 base, with 6 bases of the junction left unmatched. The germline V gene encodes CDR1 MNHEY and CDR2 SVGEGT. CDR3 bases: TGTGCCAGCAGTTACTCGGGGGGGAGGCATTCCTACGAGCAGTACTTC. It codes for CASSYSGGRHSYEQYF.

This clone was counted a single time. This chain joins TRBV12-5 and TRBJ2-3; D is perhaps TRBD2 (7 bases). The CDR3 runs 12 residues. Deletions cut 4 bases from V and 9 bases from J, with 11 bases between. Germline-derived CDR1 and CDR2 are LGHNT and FRNRAP. The CDR3 DNA reads TGTGCTAGTGGTTACGGGGGGCCCACGCAGTATTTT. It is translated as CASGYGGPTQYF.